This TCR beta chain stems from a study of T cell responses to AZD1222 COVID-19 vaccine. In germline, CDR1 is MDHEN, CDR2 SYDVKM. The CDR3 consists of 13 residues. Trimming cost V 5 bases and J 6 bases, with 13 bases left between them. The data were produced by immunoSEQ multiplex PCR, yet TCRdb's version contains in-frame clones alone and is incomplete. The table lists roughly 100,000 clones, 84% of them singletons, with approximately 15% in the top ten. The starting material was peripheral blood, obtained on day 0 of AZD1222 vaccination. The genes are TRBV28 and TRBJ1-2; the D is unclear. The receptor was derived from an adult in good health. The CDR3 region is CASSGPEGNGYTF. CDR3 nucleotides: TGTGCCAGCAGTGGACCTGAGGGTAATGGCTACACCTTC.